This T cell receptor (beta chain) was recovered during a study of control samples from healthy donors and cancer patients. V shed 2 bases, J shed 4 bases, and the junction held 5 bases outside the gene matches. Germline values: CDR1 SGHRS, CDR2 YFSETQ. CDR3 length equals 15 residues. This table comes from immunoSEQ multiplex PCR, and its TCRdb copy is limited to in-frame clones, with some not included. The sample has 95,000 to 150,000 clones; about 87% are singletons. Sequenced: blood. The sequence derives from a man aged 35 to 55 in good health. The chain employs TRBV5-1 and TRBJ2-1; the match to TRBD2 covers 8 bases. CDR3 coding DNA: TGCGCCAGCAGCTTAGAACTAGCGGATTACAATGAGCAGTTCTTC. Amino acids: CASSLELADYNEQFF.